The rows below give T cell receptor beta chains drawn from one sample of a study of tumor-infiltrating lymphocytes in localized non-small cell lung cancer. Clones were sequenced by immunoSEQ multiplex PCR, and TCRdb holds only the in-frame ones, with some missing. The table includes under 20,000 clones, almost 70% detected once. Sequences were obtained from lung tumor tissue. The receptor set was obtained from a human donor with non-small cell lung cancer. The CDR3 runs from the conserved cysteine through the conserved F or W. D genes are given only for firm matches. Size is stated for part of the rows, as once, few or many counts, or as a class when the clone is expanded.

J gene: TRBJ2-2; clone size: .; V gene: TRBV5-1; D gene: TRBD2; CDR3 protein: CASSLGGSSTGELFF; CDR3 DNA: TGCGCCAGCAGCCTGGGGGGGAGTAGCACCGGGGAGCTGTTTTTT
J gene: TRBJ2-7; clone size: .; V gene: TRBV5-1; D gene: TRBD1; CDR3 protein: CASSLGDSSYEQYF; CDR3 DNA: TGCGCCAGCAGCTTAGGGGACAGCTCCTACGAGCAGTACTTC
J gene: TRBJ2-7; clone size: .; V gene: TRBV9; D gene: TRBD1; CDR3 protein: CASSPGTGGVEQYF; CDR3 DNA: TGTGCCAGCAGCCCCGGGACAGGGGGCGTCGAGCAGTACTTC
J gene: TRBJ1-6; clone size: .; V gene: TRBV30; D gene: TRBD1; CDR3 protein: CARGTGHNSPLHF; CDR3 DNA: TGTGCCAGAGGGACAGGGCATAATTCACCCCTCCACTTT
J gene: TRBJ2-7; clone size: few; V gene: TRBV6-6; D gene: .; CDR3 protein: CASRETGPRPYEQYF; CDR3 DNA: TGTGCCAGCAGGGAAACAGGGCCTCGCCCCTACGAGCAGTACTTC
J gene: TRBJ2-5; clone size: few; V gene: TRBV7-9; D gene: .; CDR3 protein: CASSQDRSGETQYF; CDR3 DNA: TGCGCCAGCAGCCAAGATCGGTCCGGGGAGACCCAGTACTTC
J gene: TRBJ1-6; clone size: .; V gene: TRBV6-5; D gene: TRBD1; CDR3 protein: CASMTGESSPLHF; CDR3 DNA: TGTGCCAGCATGACAGGGGAGAGTTCACCCCTCCACTTT
J gene: TRBJ1-5; clone size: few; V gene: TRBV18; D gene: TRBD1; CDR3 protein: CASSSGQGPGSNQPQHF; CDR3 DNA: TGTGCCAGCTCATCCGGACAGGGGCCCGGTAGCAATCAGCCCCAGCATTTT
J gene: TRBJ2-3; clone size: .; V gene: TRBV2; D gene: .; CDR3 protein: CASSLARTDTQYF; CDR3 DNA: TGTGCCAGCAGCTTAGCTCGCACAGATACGCAGTATTTT
J gene: TRBJ2-1; clone size: .; V gene: TRBV7-2; D gene: TRBD2; CDR3 protein: CASSLEGISGRFRFF; CDR3 DNA: TGTGCCAGCAGCTTAGAGGGCATAAGCGGGAGATTTCGGTTCTTC